These T cell receptor beta chains were read from a single sample in a study of T cells after yellow fever vaccination. TCRdb reprocessed the 5' RACE reads with MiXCR, giving one entry per CDR3 protein. The sample includes tens of thousands of distinct CDR3 sequences, roughly 7% of them seen just once. The input for sequencing was CD8+ T cells sorted from PBMCs, taken approximately 15 days after the first yellow fever vaccination. Receptors originate from a man aged 18-30 years who received the YFV17D yellow fever vaccine. CDR3s include the opening cysteine and the closing phenylalanine or tryptophan. Each record gives: D gene, clone size, V gene, J gene, CDR3 protein, CDR3 DNA. A D gene is named only where the DNA matches it firmly. The size of a clone is reported for some rows only, either as once, few or many, or as a class for expanded clones.

>NA|many|TRBV28|TRBJ2-5
CASSLGVGVQTQYF
TGTGCCAGCAGTTTAGGCGTAGGAGTGCAGACCCAGTACTTC
>NA|few|TRBV9|TRBJ1-1
CASSVSQGGTEAFF
TGTGCCAGCAGCGTATCACAGGGAGGCACTGAAGCTTTCTTT
>TRBD1|many|TRBV28|TRBJ1-1
CASSFLQGTEAFF
TGTGCCAGCAGTTTCTTACAGGGGACTGAAGCTTTCTTT
>TRBD1|many|TRBV29-1|TRBJ2-2
CSVAWTGPGELFF
TGCAGCGTGGCCTGGACAGGGCCCGGGGAGCTGTTTTTT
>NA|NA|TRBV12-3/TRBV12-4|TRBJ1-1
CASSMLQGEGSNTEAFF
TGTGCCAGCAGTATGCTACAGGGTGAGGGATCTAACACTGAAGCTTTCTTT
>TRBD2|NA|TRBV5-1|TRBJ2-7
CASSPAWGGTYEQYF
TGCGCCAGCAGCCCCGCCTGGGGGGGGACCTACGAGCAGTACTTC
>NA|few|TRBV27|TRBJ2-5
CASSFRRGETQYF
TGTGCCAGCAGTTTTAGGAGGGGGGAGACCCAGTACTTC
>TRBD1|many|TRBV2|TRBJ2-2
CASSVAMRTGGNTGELFF
TGTGCCAGCAGTGTGGCTATGCGGACAGGTGGGAACACCGGGGAGCTGTTTTTT
>TRBD2|many|TRBV7-2|TRBJ2-3
CASSSALAGAGTDTQYF
TGTGCCAGCAGCTCGGCTTTAGCGGGTGCAGGCACAGATACGCAGTATTTT
>TRBD2|many|TRBV11-2|TRBJ2-1
CASSLEVLAGHEQFF
TGTGCCAGCAGCTTAGAGGTGCTAGCGGGGCATGAGCAGTTCTTC